This T cell receptor (beta chain) stems from a study of blood T cells in healthy people across ages. A few counts support this clonotype. Alongside a J-beta primer mix, a sample-barcoded 5' primer served in a second PCR lasting roughly 6 to 12 cycles. MiXCR, run by TCRdb on the 5' RACE reads, gives a single entry per CDR3 protein. This repertoire shows 650,000 to 700,000 distinct CDR3 sequences, about 30% found once; its top ten account for roughly 14%. The CDR3 runs to 14 residues. V lost 7 bases, J lost 5 bases, and 12 bases stayed unmatched. The germline CDR1 and CDR2 sequences are SQVTM and ANQGSEA.

The source is a woman older than 75 in good health. What was sequenced was blood. V is TRBV29-1 and J is TRBJ1-1; the match to TRBD1 covers 8 bases. The CDR3 DNA reads TGCAGCGGTACCGGACAGGGAGTGGGTACTGAAGCTTTCTTT. Amino acids: CSGTGQGVGTEAFF.